Reported below is one T cell receptor beta chain. By share, this clone ranks as medium-sized (0.01 to 0.1%). This receptor's antigen is unknown. The sample holds no much larger clone one base away, and base qualities are not on file. Each collaborating institution followed its own protocols to collect whole blood in K2EDTA tubes. For TCRbeta analysis, collaborators shipped samples in one of three forms: frozen whole blood, isolated PBMCs, or DNA extracted from either of those sample types. CDR1 MDHEN and CDR2 SYDVKM were looked up in the germline V gene. V is pared back by 2 bases and J by 4 bases, with 9 bases lying between the germline termini. From the cysteine up to the phenylalanine, the CDR3 has a length of 15 residues. Only the CDR3 region is kept as DNA, spanning 45 bases read in frame from base 1. This sample is part of a study of blood T cell repertoires in COVID-19 (dated by TCRdb to about 2020). Regarding the research as a whole: Collaborator samples came from the United States, Italy and Spain and covered acute and convalescent phases of COVID-19. The repertoires were released in a freely available public database meant as a resource for research on the immune response to SARS-CoV-2. Samples came from the ongoing ImmuneRACE study (first 160 participants) plus 1,254 subjects from 6 global collaborators. The material from the prospective study consisted of cDNA or gDNA derived from T cells, B-cell-depleted T cells, or PBMCs. The dataset comprised deeply sampled blood TCRbeta repertoires from subjects exposed to, actively infected with, or recovered from COVID-19. Sample metadata almost always included a de-identified subject ID, COVID-19 status, age in years and sex. Where available, HLA class I and class II types were obtained from metadata supplied by the sample provider rather than from assay-based typing. Overall study outcomes, separate from this receptor: How much clinical and demographic metadata was included differed by source and by participant, and the metadata was provided uncurated.

The immunoSEQ Assay, a bias-controlled multiplex PCR, was used to amplify TCRbeta CDR3 regions from genomic DNA. Per the authors' processing: Within the assay, amplification of reference gene primers was used to estimate how many nucleated cells each sample contained. To quantify the absolute abundance of each unique TCRbeta CDR3 rearrangement, sequence reads were collapsed and filtered. For each sample, productive Simpson clonality was calculated as the square root of Simpson's diversity index over productive rearrangements. As stored in TCRdb, this immuneACCESS dataset retains in-frame rearrangements with V and J assigned. A fraction of the clones does not appear; measured against another copy, unresolved V genes explain less than half of the discrepancy, and the remainder lacks a known reason. V, J and clone size are those of that table, while D and trimming were read from the DNA. This sample comprises approximately 61,000 clones, around four fifths of them detected only once. 5.5% to 7% of the sample rests with the top ten.

Input material: peripheral blood. This sequence was found in a woman aged 70-85 years with acute or convalescent COVID-19. The sequence joins TRBV28 to TRBJ2-6; matching of 7 bases hints at TRBD2 as the D gene. The CDR3 protein is CASSLRGAGANVLTF. The nucleotides are TGTGCCAGCAGTTTACGGGGGGCAGGGGCCAACGTCCTGACTTTC.